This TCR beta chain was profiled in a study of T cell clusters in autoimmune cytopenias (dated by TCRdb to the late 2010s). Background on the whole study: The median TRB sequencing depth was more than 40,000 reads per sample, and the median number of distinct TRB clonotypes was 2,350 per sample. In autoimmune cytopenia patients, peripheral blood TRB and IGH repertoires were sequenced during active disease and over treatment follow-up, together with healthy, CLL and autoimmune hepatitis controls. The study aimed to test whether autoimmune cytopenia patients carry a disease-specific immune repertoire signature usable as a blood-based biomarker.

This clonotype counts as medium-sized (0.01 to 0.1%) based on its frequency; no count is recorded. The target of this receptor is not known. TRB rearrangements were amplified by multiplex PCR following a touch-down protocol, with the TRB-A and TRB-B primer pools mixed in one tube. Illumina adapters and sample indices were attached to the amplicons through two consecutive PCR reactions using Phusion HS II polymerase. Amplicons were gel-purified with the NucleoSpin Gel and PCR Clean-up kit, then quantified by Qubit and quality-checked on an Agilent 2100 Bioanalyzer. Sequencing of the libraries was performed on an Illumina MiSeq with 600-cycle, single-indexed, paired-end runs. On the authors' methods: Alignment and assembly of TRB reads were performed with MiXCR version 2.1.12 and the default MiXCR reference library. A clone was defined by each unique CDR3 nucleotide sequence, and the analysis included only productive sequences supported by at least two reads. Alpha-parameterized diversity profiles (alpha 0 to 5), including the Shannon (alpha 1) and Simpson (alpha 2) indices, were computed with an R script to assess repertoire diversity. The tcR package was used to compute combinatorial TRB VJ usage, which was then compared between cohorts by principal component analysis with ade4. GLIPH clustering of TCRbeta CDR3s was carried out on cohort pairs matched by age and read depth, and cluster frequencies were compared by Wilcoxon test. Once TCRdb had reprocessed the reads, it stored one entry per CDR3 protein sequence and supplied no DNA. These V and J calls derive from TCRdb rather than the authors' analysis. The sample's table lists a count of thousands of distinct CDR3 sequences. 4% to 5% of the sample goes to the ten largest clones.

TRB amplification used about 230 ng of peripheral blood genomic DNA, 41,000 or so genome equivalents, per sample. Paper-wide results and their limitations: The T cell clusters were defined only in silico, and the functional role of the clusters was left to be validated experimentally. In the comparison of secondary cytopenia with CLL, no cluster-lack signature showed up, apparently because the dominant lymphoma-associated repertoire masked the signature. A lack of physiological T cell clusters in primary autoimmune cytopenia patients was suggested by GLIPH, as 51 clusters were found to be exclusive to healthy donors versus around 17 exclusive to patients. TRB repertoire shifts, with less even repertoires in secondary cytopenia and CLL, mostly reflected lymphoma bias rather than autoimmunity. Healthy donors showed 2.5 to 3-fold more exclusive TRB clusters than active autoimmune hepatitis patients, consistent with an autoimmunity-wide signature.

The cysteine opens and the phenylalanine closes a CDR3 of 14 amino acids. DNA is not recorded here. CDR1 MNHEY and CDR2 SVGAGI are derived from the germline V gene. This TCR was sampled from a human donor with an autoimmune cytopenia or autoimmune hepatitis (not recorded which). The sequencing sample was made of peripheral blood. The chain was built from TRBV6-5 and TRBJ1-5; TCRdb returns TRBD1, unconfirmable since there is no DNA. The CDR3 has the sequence CATRRGDSNQPQHF.